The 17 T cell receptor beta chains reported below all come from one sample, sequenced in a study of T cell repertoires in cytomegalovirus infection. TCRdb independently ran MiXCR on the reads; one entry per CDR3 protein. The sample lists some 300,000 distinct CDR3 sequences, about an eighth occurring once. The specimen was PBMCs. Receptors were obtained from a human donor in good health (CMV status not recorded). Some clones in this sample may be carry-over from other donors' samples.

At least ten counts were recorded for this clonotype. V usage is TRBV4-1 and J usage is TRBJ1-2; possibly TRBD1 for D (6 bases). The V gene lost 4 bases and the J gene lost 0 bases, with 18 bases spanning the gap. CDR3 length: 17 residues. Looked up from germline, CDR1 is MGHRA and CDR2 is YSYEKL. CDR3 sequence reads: CASSPRTTGTPNYGYTF. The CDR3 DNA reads TGCGCCAGCAGCCCAAGGACAACAGGGACTCCTAACTATGGCTACACCTTC.

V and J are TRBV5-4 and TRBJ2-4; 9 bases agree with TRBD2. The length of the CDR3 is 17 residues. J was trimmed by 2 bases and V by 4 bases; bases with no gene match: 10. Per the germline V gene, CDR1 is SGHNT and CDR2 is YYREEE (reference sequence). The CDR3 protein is CASSTAAGGPPKNIQYF. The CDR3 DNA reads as TGTGCCAGCAGCACAGCAGCGGGAGGACCACCCAAAAACATTCAGTACTTC.

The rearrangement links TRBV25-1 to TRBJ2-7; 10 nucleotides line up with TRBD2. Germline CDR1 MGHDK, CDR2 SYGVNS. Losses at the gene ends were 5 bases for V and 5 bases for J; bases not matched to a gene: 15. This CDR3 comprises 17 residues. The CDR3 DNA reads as TGTGCCAGCAGTCCAATGCAGGGGCTAGCGGGAGTTCACGAGCAGTACTTC. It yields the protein CASSPMQGLAGVHEQYF.

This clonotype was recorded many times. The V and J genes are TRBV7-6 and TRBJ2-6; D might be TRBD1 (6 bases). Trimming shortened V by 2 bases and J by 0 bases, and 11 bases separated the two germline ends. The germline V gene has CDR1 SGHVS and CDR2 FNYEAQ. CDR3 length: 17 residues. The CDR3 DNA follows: TGTGCCAGCAGCTTATGGACAGTCAACTCTGGGGCCAACGTCCTGACTTTC. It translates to CASSLWTVNSGANVLTF.

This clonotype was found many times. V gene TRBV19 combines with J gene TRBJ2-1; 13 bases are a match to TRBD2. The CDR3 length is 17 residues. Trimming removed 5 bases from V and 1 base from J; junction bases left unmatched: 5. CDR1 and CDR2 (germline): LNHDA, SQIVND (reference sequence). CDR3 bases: TGTGCCAGTAGTCTCTCGACTAGCGGGAGGTCCTACAATGAGCAGTTCTTC. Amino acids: CASSLSTSGRSYNEQFF.

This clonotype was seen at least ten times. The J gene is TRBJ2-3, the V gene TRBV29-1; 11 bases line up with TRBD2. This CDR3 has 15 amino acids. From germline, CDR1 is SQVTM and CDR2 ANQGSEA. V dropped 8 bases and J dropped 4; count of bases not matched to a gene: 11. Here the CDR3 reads CSTVGSGGASDTQYF. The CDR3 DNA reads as TGCAGCACCGTGGGTAGCGGGGGGGCCTCAGATACGCAGTATTTT.

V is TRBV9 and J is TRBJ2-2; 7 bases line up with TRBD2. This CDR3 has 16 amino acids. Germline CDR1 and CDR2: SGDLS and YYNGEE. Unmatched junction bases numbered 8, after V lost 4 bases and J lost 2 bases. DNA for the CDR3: TGTGCCAGCAGCATAACCGGGACTACCAACACCGGGGAGCTGTTTTTT. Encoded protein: CASSITGTTNTGELFF.

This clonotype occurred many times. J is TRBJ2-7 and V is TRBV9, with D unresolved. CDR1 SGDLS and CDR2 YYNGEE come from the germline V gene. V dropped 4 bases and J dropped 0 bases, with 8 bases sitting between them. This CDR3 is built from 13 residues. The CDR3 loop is CASSPQLSYEQYF. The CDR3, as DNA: TGTGCCAGCAGCCCCCAGCTCTCCTACGAGCAGTACTTC. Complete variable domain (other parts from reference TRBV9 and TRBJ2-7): DSGVTQTPKHLITATGQRVTLRCSPRSGDLSVYWYQQSLDQGLQFLIQYYNGEERAKGNILERFSAQQFPDLHSELNLSSLELGDSALYFCASSPQLSYEQYFGPGTRLTVT.

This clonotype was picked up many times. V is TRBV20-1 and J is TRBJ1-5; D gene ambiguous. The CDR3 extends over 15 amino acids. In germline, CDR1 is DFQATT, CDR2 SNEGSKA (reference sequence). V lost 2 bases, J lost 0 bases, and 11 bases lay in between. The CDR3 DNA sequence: TGCAGTGCTAGACCTCGGGCCTATAGCAATCAGCCCCAGCATTTT. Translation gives CSARPRAYSNQPQHF.

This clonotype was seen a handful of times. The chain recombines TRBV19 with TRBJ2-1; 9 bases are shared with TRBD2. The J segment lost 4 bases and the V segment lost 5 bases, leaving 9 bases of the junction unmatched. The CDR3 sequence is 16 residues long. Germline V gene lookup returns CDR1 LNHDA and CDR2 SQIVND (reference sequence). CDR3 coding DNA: TGTGCCAGTAGTGGGGTAGCGGGAGCCCTTTACAATGAGCAGTTCTTC. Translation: CASSGVAGALYNEQFF.

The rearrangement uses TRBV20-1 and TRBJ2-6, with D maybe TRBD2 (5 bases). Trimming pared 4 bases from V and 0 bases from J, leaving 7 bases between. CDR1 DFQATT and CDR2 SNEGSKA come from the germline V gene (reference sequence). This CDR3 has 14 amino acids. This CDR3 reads CSAIRDSGANVLTF. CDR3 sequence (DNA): TGCAGTGCTATCCGGGACTCTGGGGCCAACGTCCTGACTTTC.

CDR3 DNA: TGTGCCAGCAGCTTAGGGGGACAGGCCTACGAGCAGTACTTC. Its protein product is CASSLGGQAYEQYF. The chain has TRBV7-2 and TRBJ2-7; 8 positions match TRBD1. Per germline, CDR1 SGHTA and CDR2 FQGNSA. V lost 1 base to trimming and J lost 2 bases; unmatched junction nucleotides: 1. The CDR3 has 14 amino acids.

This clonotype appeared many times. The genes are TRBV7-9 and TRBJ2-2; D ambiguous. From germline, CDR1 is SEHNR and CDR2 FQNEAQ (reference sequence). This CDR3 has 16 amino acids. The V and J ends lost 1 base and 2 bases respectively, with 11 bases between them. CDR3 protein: CASSLDRPTNTGELFF. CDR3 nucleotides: TGTGCCAGCAGCTTAGACAGACCAACAAACACCGGGGAGCTGTTTTTT.

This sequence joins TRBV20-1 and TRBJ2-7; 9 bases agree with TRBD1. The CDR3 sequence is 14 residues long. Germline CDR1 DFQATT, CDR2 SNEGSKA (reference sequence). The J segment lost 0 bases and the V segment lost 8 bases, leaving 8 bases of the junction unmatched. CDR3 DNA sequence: TGCAGTTGCGCCGGGACAGGGCTCTCCTACGAGCAGTACTTC. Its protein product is CSCAGTGLSYEQYF.

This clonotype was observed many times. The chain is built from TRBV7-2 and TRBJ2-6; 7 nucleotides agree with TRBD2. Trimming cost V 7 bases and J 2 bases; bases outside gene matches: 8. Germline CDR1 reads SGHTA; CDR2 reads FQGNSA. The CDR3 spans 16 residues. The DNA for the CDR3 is TGTGCCAGCAATAATCCCGCGGGAGCTGGGGCCAACGTCCTGACTTTC. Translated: CASNNPAGAGANVLTF.

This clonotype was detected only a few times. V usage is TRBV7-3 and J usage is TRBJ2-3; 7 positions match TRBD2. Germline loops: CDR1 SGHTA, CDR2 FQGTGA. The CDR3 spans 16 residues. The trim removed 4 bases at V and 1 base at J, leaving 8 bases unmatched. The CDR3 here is CASSYLSGLGTDTQYF. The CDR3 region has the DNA TGTGCCAGCAGCTACCTCAGCGGACTAGGCACAGATACGCAGTATTTT. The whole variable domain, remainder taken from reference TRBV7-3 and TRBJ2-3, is GAGVSQTPSNKVTEKGKYVELRCDPISGHTALYWYRQSLGQGPEFLIYFQGTGAADDSGLPNDRFFAVRPEGSVSTLKIQRTERGDSAVYLCASSYLSGLGTDTQYFGPGTRLTVL.

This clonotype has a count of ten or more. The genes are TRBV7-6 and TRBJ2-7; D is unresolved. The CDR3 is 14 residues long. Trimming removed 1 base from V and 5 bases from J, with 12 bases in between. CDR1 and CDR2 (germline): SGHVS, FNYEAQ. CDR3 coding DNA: TGTGCCAGCAGCTTAGTTATAGGGAAAAACGAGCAGTACTTC. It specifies CASSLVIGKNEQYF.